This entry lists 14 T cell receptor beta chains sequenced from one sample in a study of response to subunit inactivated influenza vaccine. MiXCR, run by TCRdb on the RT-PCR reads, gives a single entry per CDR3 protein. This sample has about 190,000 distinct CDR3 sequences, with 14% found just once. Sequencing was performed on CD8+ T cells sorted from PBMCs, taken 5 days after vaccination. These TCRs come from a man aged 45-60 years who received an inactivated influenza vaccine.

V is TRBV4-2 and J is TRBJ2-5, with D unclear. The germline CDR1 and CDR2 sequences are LGHNA and YNFKEQ. This CDR3 has 15 amino acids. Trimming stripped 0 bases from V and 0 bases from J, with 8 bases between. This CDR3 is CASSQDFGHQETQYF. Written as DNA, the CDR3 is TGTGCCAGCAGCCAAGATTTCGGCCACCAAGAGACCCAGTACTTC.

This clonotype has only a few counts. The junction and the germline gene differ at one end; a read error may be behind it. The chain employs TRBV29-1 and TRBJ2-3; D is tentatively TRBD1 or TRBD2 (5 bases each). CDR3 length: 15 residues. Germline CDR1 and CDR2: SQVTM and ANQGSEA. The CDR3 loop reads CSVEVVRGPRDTQCF. The CDR3 nucleotides are TGCAGCGTTGAAGTGGTTCGGGGCCCGAGAGATACGCAGTGTTTT.

The CDR3 spells CASSPLAGGGTDTQYF. The CDR3 DNA is TGTGCCAGCAGTCCCCTAGCGGGGGGGGGCACAGATACGCAGTATTTT. The chain combines TRBV12-3 or TRBV12-4 with TRBJ2-3; the match to TRBD2 covers 12 bases. Losses at the gene ends were 5 bases for V and 1 base for J; bases not matched to a gene: 4. This CDR3 is 16 amino acids long.

The rearrangement uses TRBV9 and TRBJ2-7; weak D call: TRBD2 (6 bases). Germline values: CDR1 SGDLS, CDR2 YYNGEE. Trimming shortened V by 0 bases and J by 2 bases, and 12 bases separated the two germline ends. The CDR3 loop spans 15 amino acids. In DNA, the CDR3 is TGTGCCAGCAGCGTAGGGGGCGGGAAGACCTACGAGCAGTACTTC. Translating it yields CASSVGGGKTYEQYF.

This chain uses TRBV15 with TRBJ2-5, with D tentatively TRBD1 or TRBD2 (5 bases each). V lost 1 base and J lost 0, with 12 bases in between. Per the germline V gene, CDR1 is LNHNV and CDR2 is YYDKDF (reference sequence). CDR3 size: 16 residues. CDR3 in amino acids: CATSRGSLGDQETQYF. The CDR3 coding sequence is TGTGCCACCAGCAGAGGCAGTTTGGGGGACCAAGAGACCCAGTACTTC.

This clonotype has just a few counts. The J gene is TRBJ2-3, the V gene TRBV28; 7 bases align to TRBD1. Germline V gene data show CDR1 as MDHEN and CDR2 as SYDVKM. The CDR3 has 12 amino acids. The V segment lost 10 bases and the J segment 4 bases; nucleotides outside the gene matches: 5. The CDR3 DNA is TGTGCCACCGAGACAGGGTCAGATACGCAGTATTTT. The encoded protein is CATETGSDTQYF.

The rearrangement joins TRBV28 to TRBJ2-7; 12 nucleotides agree with TRBD2. Germline loops: CDR1 MDHEN, CDR2 SYDVKM. This CDR3 is built from 16 residues. The junction had 7 bases not matched to a gene; V was cut back by 5 bases and J by 2 bases. The chain's CDR3 is CASSPIRLAGAYEQYF. In DNA form, the CDR3 reads TGTGCCAGCAGTCCGATCAGACTAGCGGGAGCCTACGAGCAGTACTTC.

A few counts support this clonotype. The chain recombines TRBV11-2 with TRBJ2-7; D not certain. Germline V gene lookup returns CDR1 SGHAT and CDR2 FQNNGV. Trimming cost V 1 base and J 6 bases, with 19 bases left between them. This CDR3 has 16 residues. The chain's CDR3 is CASSLGQPINRAEQYF. CDR3 nucleotides: TGTGCCAGCAGCTTAGGTCAGCCCATCAATCGGGCCGAGCAGTACTTC.

The chain links TRBV7-9 to TRBJ2-7; no firm D call. This CDR3 spans 13 amino acids. CDR1 SEHNR and CDR2 FQNEAQ come from the germline V gene (reference sequence). V dropped 0 bases and J dropped 1 base, with 4 bases sitting between them. The DNA of the CDR3 is TGTGCCAGCAGCTTAGCGTGGTCCTACGAGCAGTACTTC. This codes for CASSLAWSYEQYF.

The table lists this clonotype with a few counts. The chain carries TRBV12-3 or TRBV12-4 and TRBJ2-1; possible D gene TRBD2, 7 bases. V lost 3 bases and J lost 8, with 14 bases in between. The CDR3 runs to 14 residues. The CDR3 coding sequence is TGTGCCAGCAGTTTGGGCGGGGGCGGGGATGAGCAGTTCTTC. Translation gives CASSLGGGGDEQFF.

The V and J genes are TRBV28 and TRBJ2-5, with TRBD1 identical over 8 bases. Looked up from germline, CDR1 is MDHEN and CDR2 is SYDVKM. V gave up 5 bases and J gave up 4 bases; unmatched junction bases: 9. This CDR3 region has 15 residues. This CDR3 reads CASSARQGWRETQYF. DNA of the CDR3: TGTGCCAGCAGTGCCAGACAGGGGTGGAGAGAGACCCAGTACTTC.

Concerning this clonotype itself: The CDR3 carries no conserved terminal phenylalanine or tryptophan, so it likely arises from a read error. The V gene is TRBV7-2, the J gene TRBJ2-2, with TRBD2 matching 11 bases. The ends lost 4 bases at V and 4 bases at J; junction bases unmatched: 8. CDR3 length: 17 amino acids. Germline CDR1 reads SGHTA; CDR2 reads FQGNSA. CDR3 DNA: TGTGCCAGCAGCTACCCACTAGCGGGGGAGCTCACCGGGGAGCTGTTTTCT. As protein: CASSYPLAGELTGELFS.

The CDR3 here is CASSSPGGPNNEQFF. DNA for the CDR3: TGTGCCAGCAGCTCACCGGGAGGGCCCAACAATGAGCAGTTCTTC. The chain is built from TRBV7-3 and TRBJ2-1; 8 positions match TRBD2. This CDR3 has 15 amino acids. Per the germline V gene, CDR1 is SGHTA and CDR2 is FQGTGA. V lost 4 bases, J lost 5 bases, and 7 bases stayed unmatched.

The sample holds many counts of this clonotype. The genes are TRBV7-9 and TRBJ2-5; D is perhaps TRBD1 (6 bases). CDR3 length equals 15 residues. V was cut by 1 base and J by 3 bases, with 12 bases left in between. Looked up from germline, CDR1 is SEHNR and CDR2 is FQNEAQ (reference sequence). This chain's CDR3 is CASSLVRDTKETQYF. The DNA for the CDR3 is TGTGCCAGCAGCTTAGTTAGGGACACGAAAGAGACCCAGTACTTC.